The clone carrying this T cell receptor (beta chain) was seen once. Its target is unknown. These data originate in a study of shared clonotypes between healthy human individuals. Study-level results: The study's rarefaction showed incomplete sorted-subset sequencing despite large depth.

Germline values: CDR1 SGHRS, CDR2 YFSETQ. This CDR3 region has 15 residues. Trimming pared 4 bases from V and 0 bases from J, leaving 13 bases between. Only in-frame clones appear in the TCRdb table, and some are missing; sequencing was by immunoSEQ multiplex PCR. The sample includes about 1.5 million clones, approximately 98% seen only once; the top ten take about 0.45%. The clonotype was recovered from a young man in good health. The chain employs TRBV5-1 and TRBJ1-2; no clear D gene. The sequenced sample was naive CD4+ T cells sorted from blood. Subset reported: CD45RA+ positively selected. The CDR3 bases are TGCGCCAGCAGCCTGGAGGACGGAGCTAACTATGGCTACACCTTC. Translation: CASSLEDGANYGYTF. Together with reference TRBV5-1 and TRBJ1-2, the CDR3 gives the full variable domain: KAGVTQTPRYLIKTRGQQVTLSCSPISGHRSVSWYQQTPGQGLQFLFEYFSETQRNKGNFPGRFSGRQFSNSRSEMNVSTLELGDSALYLCASSLEDGANYGYTFGSGTRLTVV.